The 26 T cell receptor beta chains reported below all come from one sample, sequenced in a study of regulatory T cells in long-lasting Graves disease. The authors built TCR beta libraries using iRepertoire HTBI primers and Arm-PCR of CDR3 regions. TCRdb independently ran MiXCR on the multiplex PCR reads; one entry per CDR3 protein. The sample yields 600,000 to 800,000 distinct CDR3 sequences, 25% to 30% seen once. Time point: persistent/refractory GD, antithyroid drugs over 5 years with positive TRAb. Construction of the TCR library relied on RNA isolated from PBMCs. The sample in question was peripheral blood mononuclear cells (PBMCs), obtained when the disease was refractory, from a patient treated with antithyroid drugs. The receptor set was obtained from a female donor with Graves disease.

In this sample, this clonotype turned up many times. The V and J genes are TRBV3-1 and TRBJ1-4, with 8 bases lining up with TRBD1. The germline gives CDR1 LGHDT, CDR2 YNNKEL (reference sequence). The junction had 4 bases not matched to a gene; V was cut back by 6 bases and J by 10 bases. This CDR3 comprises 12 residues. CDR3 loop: CASSVDRAKLFF. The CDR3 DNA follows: TGTGCCAGCAGTGTGGACAGGGCAAAACTGTTTTTT.

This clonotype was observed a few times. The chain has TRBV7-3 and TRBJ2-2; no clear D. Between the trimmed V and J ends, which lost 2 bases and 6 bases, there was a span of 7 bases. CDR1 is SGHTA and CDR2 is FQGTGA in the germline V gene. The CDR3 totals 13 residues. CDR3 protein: CASSLDVAGELFF. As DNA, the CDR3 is TGTGCCAGCAGCTTAGATGTGGCCGGGGAGCTGTTTTTT.

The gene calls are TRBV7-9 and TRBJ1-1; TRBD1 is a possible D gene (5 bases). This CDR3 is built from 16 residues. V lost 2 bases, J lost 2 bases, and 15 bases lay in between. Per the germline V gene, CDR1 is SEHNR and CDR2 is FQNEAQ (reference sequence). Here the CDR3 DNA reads TGTGCCAGCAGCTTACATTCCCGACAGCATAACACTGAAGCTTTCTTT. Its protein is CASSLHSRQHNTEAFF.

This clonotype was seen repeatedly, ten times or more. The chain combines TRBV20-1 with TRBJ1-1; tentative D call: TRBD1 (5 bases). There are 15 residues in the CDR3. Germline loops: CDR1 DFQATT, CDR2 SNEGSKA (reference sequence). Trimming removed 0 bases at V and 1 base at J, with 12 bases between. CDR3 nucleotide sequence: TGCAGTGCTAGAGATCCAGGGAGGGCGAACACTGAAGCTTTCTTT. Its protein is CSARDPGRANTEAFF.

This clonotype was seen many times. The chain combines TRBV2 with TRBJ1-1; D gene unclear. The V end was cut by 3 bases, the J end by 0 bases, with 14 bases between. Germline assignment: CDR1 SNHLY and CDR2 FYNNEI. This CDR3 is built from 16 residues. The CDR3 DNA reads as TGTGCCAGCAGTGATACGCCCGTCCCGATGAACACTGAAGCTTTCTTT. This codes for CASSDTPVPMNTEAFF. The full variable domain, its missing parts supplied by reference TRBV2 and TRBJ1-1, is EPEVTQTPSHQVTQMGQEVILRCVPISNHLYFYWYRQILGQKVEFLVSFYNNEISEKSEIFDDQFSVERPDGSNFTLKIRSTKLEDSAMYFCASSDTPVPMNTEAFFGQGTRLTVV.

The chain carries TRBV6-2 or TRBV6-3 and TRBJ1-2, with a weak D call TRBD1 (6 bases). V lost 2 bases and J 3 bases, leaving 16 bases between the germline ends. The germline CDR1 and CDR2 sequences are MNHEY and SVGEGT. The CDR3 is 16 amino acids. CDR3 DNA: TGTGCCAGCAGTTACACAGCGCGGACAGCACACTATGGCTACACCTTC. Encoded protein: CASSYTARTAHYGYTF.

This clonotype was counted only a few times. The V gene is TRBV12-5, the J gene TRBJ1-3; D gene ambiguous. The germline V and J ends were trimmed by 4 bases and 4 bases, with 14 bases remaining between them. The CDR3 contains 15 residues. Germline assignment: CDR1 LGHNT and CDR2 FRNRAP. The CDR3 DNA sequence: TGTGCTAGTGGTTCAATCTCGGACGGAGGAAACACCATATATTTT. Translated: CASGSISDGGNTIYF.

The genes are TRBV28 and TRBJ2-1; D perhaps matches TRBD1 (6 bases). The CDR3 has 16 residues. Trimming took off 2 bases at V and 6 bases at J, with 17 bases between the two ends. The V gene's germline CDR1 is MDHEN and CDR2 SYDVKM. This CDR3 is CASSLPSRGSSNEQFF. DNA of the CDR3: TGTGCCAGCAGTTTACCGTCGAGGGGGTCATCCAATGAGCAGTTCTTC.

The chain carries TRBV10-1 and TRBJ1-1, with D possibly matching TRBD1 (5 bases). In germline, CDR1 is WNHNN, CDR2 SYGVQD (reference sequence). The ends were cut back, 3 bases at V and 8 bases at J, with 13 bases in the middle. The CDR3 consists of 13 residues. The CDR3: CASSDPGEGEAFF. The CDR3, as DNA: TGCGCCAGCAGTGACCCGGGGGAGGGCGAAGCTTTCTTT.

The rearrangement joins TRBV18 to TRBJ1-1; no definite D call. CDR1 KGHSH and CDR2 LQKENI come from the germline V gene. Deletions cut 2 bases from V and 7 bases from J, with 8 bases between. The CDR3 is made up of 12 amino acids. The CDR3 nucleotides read TGTGCCAGCTCACCAAAAGGAGATGAAGCTTTCTTT. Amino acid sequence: CASSPKGDEAFF.

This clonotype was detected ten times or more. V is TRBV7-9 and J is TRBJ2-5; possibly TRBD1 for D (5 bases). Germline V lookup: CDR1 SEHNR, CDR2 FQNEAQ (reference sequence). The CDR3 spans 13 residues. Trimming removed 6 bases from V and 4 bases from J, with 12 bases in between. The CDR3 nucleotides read TGTGCCAGCAGTTCAGGGCTCGCAGAGACCCAGTACTTC. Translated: CASSSGLAETQYF.

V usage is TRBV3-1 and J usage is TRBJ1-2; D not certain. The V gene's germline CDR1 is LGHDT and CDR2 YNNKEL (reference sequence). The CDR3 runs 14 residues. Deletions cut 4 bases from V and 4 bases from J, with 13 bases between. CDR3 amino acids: CASSRDGALYGYTF. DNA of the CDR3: TGTGCCAGCAGCCGCGACGGAGCCCTCTATGGCTACACCTTC.

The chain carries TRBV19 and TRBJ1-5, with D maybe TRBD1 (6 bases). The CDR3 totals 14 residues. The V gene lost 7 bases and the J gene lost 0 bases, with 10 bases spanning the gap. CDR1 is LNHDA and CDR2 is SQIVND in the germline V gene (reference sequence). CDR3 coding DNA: TGTGCCAGTACAGGGGCCCGTAGCAATCAGCCCCAGCATTTT. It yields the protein CASTGARSNQPQHF.

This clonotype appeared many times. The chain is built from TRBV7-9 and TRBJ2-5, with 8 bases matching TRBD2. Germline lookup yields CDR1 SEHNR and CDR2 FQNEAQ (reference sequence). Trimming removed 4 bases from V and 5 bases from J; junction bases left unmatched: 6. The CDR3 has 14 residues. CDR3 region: CASSSIGGVETQYF. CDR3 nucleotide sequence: TGTGCCAGCAGCTCAATCGGGGGGGTGGAGACCCAGTACTTC.

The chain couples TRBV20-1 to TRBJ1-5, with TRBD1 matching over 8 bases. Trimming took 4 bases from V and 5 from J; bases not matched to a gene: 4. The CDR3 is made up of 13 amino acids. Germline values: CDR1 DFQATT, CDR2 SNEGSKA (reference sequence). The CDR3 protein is CSATTGGYQPQHF. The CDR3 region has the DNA TGCAGTGCTACAACAGGGGGGTATCAGCCCCAGCATTTT.

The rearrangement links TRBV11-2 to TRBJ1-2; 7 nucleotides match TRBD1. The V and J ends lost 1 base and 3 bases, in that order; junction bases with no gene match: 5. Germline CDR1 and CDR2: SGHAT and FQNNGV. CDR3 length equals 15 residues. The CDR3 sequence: CASSLVSGGYYGYTF. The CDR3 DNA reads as TGTGCCAGCAGCTTAGTTTCAGGGGGTTACTATGGCTACACCTTC.

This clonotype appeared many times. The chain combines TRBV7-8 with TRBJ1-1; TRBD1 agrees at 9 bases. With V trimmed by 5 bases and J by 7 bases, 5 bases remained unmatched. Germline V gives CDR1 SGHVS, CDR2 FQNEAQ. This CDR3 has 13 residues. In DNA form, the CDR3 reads TGTGCCAGCAGCGTGGGACAGGGAGTTGAAGCTTTCTTT. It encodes CASSVGQGVEAFF.

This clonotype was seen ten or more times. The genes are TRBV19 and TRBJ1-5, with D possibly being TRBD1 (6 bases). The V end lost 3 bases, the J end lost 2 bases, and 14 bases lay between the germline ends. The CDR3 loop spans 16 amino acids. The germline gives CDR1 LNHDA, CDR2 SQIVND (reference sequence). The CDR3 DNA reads TGTGCCAGTAGTATGGGGGCAGGGTGGGGCAATCAGCCCCAGCATTTT. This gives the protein CASSMGAGWGNQPQHF.

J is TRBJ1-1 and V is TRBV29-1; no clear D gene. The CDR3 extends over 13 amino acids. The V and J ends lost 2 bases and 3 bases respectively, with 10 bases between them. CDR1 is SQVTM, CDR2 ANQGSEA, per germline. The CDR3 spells CSVETPLDTEAFF. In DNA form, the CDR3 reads TGCAGCGTTGAAACACCTCTGGACACTGAAGCTTTCTTT.

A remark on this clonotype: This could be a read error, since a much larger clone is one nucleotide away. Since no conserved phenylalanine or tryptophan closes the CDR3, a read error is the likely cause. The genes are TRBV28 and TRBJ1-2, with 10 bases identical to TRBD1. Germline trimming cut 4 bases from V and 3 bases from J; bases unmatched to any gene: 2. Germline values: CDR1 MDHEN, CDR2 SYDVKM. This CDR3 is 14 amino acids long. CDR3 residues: CASSWGQGHYGYTL. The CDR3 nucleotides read TGTGCCAGCAGTTGGGGACAGGGGCACTATGGCTACACCCTC.

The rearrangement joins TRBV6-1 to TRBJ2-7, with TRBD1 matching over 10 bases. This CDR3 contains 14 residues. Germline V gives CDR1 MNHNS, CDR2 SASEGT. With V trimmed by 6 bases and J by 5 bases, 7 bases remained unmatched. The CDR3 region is CASSLDRGLNEQYF. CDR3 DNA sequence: TGTGCCAGCAGCCTCGACAGGGGGCTGAACGAGCAGTACTTC.

Written as DNA, the CDR3 is TGTGCCACCAGTCAAGGTTTCAATCAGCCCCAGCATTTT. Translating it yields CATSQGFNQPQHF. The gene calls are TRBV24-1 and TRBJ1-5; D remains ambiguous. CDR3 length: 13 amino acids. CDR1 and CDR2 (germline): KGHDR, SFDVKD. Trimming pared 6 bases from V and 3 bases from J, leaving 8 bases between.

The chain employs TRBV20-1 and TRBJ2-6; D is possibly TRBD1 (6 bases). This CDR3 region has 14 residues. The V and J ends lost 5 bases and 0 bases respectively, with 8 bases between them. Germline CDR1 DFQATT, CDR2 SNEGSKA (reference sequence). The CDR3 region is CSAATGSGANVLTF. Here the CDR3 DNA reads TGCAGTGCTGCGACAGGCTCTGGGGCCAACGTCCTGACTTTC.

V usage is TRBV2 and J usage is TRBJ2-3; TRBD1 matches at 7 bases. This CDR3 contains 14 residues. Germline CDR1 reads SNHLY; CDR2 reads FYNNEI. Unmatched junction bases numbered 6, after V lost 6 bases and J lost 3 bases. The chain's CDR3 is CASRTGARTDTQYF. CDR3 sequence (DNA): TGTGCCAGCAGAACAGGGGCTCGGACAGATACGCAGTATTTT. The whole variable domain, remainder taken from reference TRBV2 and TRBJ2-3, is EPEVTQTPSHQVTQMGQEVILRCVPISNHLYFYWYRQILGQKVEFLVSFYNNEISEKSEIFDDQFSVERPDGSNFTLKIRSTKLEDSAMYFCASRTGARTDTQYFGPGTRLTVL.

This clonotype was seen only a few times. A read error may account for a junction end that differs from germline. This CDR3 reads CNARRQGANEQYF. The CDR3 DNA follows: TGCAATGCTAGGAGACAGGGGGCCAACGAGCAGTACTTC. This rearrangement joins TRBV20-1 to TRBJ2-7; 10 bases agree with TRBD1. The CDR3 totals 13 residues. Per germline, CDR1 DFQATT and CDR2 SNEGSKA (reference sequence).

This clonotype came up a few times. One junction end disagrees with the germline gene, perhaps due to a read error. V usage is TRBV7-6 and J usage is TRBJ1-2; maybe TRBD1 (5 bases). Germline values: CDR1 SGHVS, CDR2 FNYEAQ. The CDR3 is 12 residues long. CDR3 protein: CASSSIGQPCAF. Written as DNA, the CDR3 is TGTGCCAGCAGCTCCATCGGACAACCTTGCGCCTTC. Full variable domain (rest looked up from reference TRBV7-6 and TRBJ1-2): GAGVSQSPRYKVTKRGQDVALRCDPISGHVSLYWYRQALGQGPEFLTYFNYEAQQDKSGLPNDRFSAERPEGSISTLTIQRTEQRDSAMYRCASSSIGQPCAFGSGTRLTVV.